One and the same sample provided the 18 T cell receptor beta chains below, sequenced in a study of T-cell memory formation after mild COVID-19. TCRdb re-derived calls from the 5' RACE reads in MiXCR, one entry per CDR3 protein. This table has approximately 300,000 distinct CDR3 sequences, approximately 15% appearing once. Material for sequencing was PBMCs or a T cell subset sorted from them (not recorded which). The receptors stem from a man in his late teens or twenties who had mild COVID-19 (a few samples of this study predate the infection). Cell type and time point are not known.

This clonotype turned up a few times. The chain is built from TRBV18 and TRBJ2-3; D tentatively fits TRBD1 or TRBD2 (6 bases each). This CDR3 region has 16 residues. Germline CDR1 reads KGHSH; CDR2 reads LQKENI. V was pared by 2 bases and J by 3 bases, with 15 bases between. This CDR3 reads CASSPMWGAITDTQYF. In DNA form, the CDR3 reads TGTGCCAGCTCACCAATGTGGGGGGCTATTACAGATACGCAGTATTTT.

This clonotype was observed a few times. The V gene is TRBV19, the J gene TRBJ1-5; TRBD1 matches 8 bases. The V and J ends lost 6 bases and 7 bases, in that order; junction bases with no gene match: 8. Germline CDR1 reads LNHDA; CDR2 reads SQIVND (reference sequence). There are 14 residues in the CDR3. The CDR3 reads CASSRGQGSQPQHF. The DNA of the CDR3 is TGTGCCAGTAGCCGCGGACAGGGCTCGCAGCCCCAGCATTTT.

The sample holds a few counts of this clonotype. The chain recombines TRBV5-1 with TRBJ2-7, with a possible D match to TRBD1 (6 bases). Germline CDR1 is SGHRS and CDR2 is YFSETQ. V lost 2 bases to trimming and J lost 2 bases, with 17 bases between them. The CDR3 contains 16 residues. The CDR3 DNA follows: TGCGCCAGCAGCTTTTTTCCAGGGGAAGTCACCTACGAGCAGTACTTC. This translates into CASSFFPGEVTYEQYF.

The gene calls are TRBV5-1 and TRBJ2-3; 7 bases fit TRBD2. Germline V gives CDR1 SGHRS, CDR2 YFSETQ. The V gene end was trimmed by 6 bases and the J gene end by 1 base; junction bases not matched to a gene: 5. This CDR3 region has 14 residues. The CDR3 sequence is CASTQGGRTDTQYF. The CDR3 bases are TGCGCCAGCACCCAGGGAGGGCGCACAGATACGCAGTATTTT.

This clonotype has more than one count but fewer than ten. The CDR3 is CASSDGFETEAFF. The CDR3 DNA reads TGTGCCAGCAGCGATGGGTTTGAGACTGAAGCTTTCTTT. The rearrangement uses TRBV9 and TRBJ1-1, with D unresolved. V lost 3 bases and J 5 bases, leaving 11 bases between the germline ends. CDR1 is SGDLS, CDR2 YYNGEE, per germline. The CDR3 has 13 amino acids.

The sample holds many counts of this clonotype. This chain uses TRBV20-1 with TRBJ2-6, with D tentatively TRBD1 (5 bases). V lost 6 bases, J lost 0 bases, and 15 bases lay in between. This CDR3 is 16 amino acids long. Germline CDR1 is DFQATT and CDR2 is SNEGSKA (reference sequence). The CDR3 nucleotides read TGCAGTGCCAGCCGAACAGGTATCTCTGGGGCCAACGTCCTGACTTTC. This sequence encodes CSASRTGISGANVLTF.

The sample holds many counts of this clonotype. The chain is built from TRBV5-1 and TRBJ1-1; D is unclear. This CDR3 is built from 14 residues. The V and J ends lost 1 base and 5 bases respectively, with 12 bases between them. Germline CDR1 SGHRS, CDR2 YFSETQ. CDR3 region: CASSLYPTETEAFF. The DNA for the CDR3 is TGCGCCAGCAGCTTGTATCCAACTGAGACTGAAGCTTTCTTT.

In its sample, this clonotype was seen a few times. V gene TRBV24-1 combines with J gene TRBJ2-5, with D tentatively TRBD1 (6 bases). This CDR3 comprises 13 residues. V lost 5 bases, J lost 4 bases, and 10 bases lay in between. CDR1 is KGHDR, CDR2 SFDVKD, per germline. The CDR3 nucleotides are TGTGCCACCAGTGGGGGGCACGGAGAGACCCAGTACTTC. It codes for CATSGGHGETQYF.

The rearrangement joins TRBV18 to TRBJ2-2; 9 bases fit TRBD2. There are 17 residues in the CDR3. Looked up from germline, CDR1 is KGHSH and CDR2 is LQKENI. The V gene end was trimmed by 2 bases and the J gene end by 0 bases; junction bases not matched to a gene: 4. CDR3 nucleotides: TGTGCCAGCTCACCAAGGTCTAGCGGGGCGAACACCGGGGAGCTGTTTTTT. Translating gives CASSPRSSGANTGELFF.

The V and J genes are TRBV20-1 and TRBJ2-7, with 11 bases lining up with TRBD1. CDR1 and CDR2 from the germline V gene are DFQATT and SNEGSKA (reference sequence). Trimming at V came to 3 bases and at J to 3 bases, leaving 10 bases not matched to a gene. The length of the CDR3 is 16 residues. The CDR3 DNA reads as TGCAGTGCTAGTCCCGAGAGGACAGGGGGCTACTACGAGCAGTACGTC. Encoded protein: CSASPERTGGYYEQYV.

This clonotype has a handful of counts. V is TRBV6-2 or TRBV6-3 and J is TRBJ2-7; 7 bases are shared with TRBD1. V shed 6 bases and J 2 bases; nucleotides not matched to a gene: 1. Per germline, CDR1 MNHEY and CDR2 SVGEGT. This CDR3 is built from 12 residues. The DNA for the CDR3 is TGTGCCAGCAGCGGGACAGCCTACGAGCAGTACGTC. Encoded protein: CASSGTAYEQYV.

V usage is TRBV2 and J usage is TRBJ1-2; 8 bases line up with TRBD1. CDR1 is SNHLY, CDR2 FYNNEI, per germline. The CDR3 loop spans 14 amino acids. Unmatched junction bases numbered 8, after V lost 7 bases and J lost 4 bases. As DNA, the CDR3 is TGTGCCAGCACCCCGGACAGGGAAGGCTATGGCTACACCTTC. Translation: CASTPDREGYGYTF. The full variable domain, its missing parts supplied by reference TRBV2 and TRBJ1-2, is EPEVTQTPSHQVTQMGQEVILRCVPISNHLYFYWYRQILGQKVEFLVSFYNNEISEKSEIFDDQFSVERPDGSNFTLKIRSTKLEDSAMYFCASTPDREGYGYTFGSGTRLTVV.

This clonotype came up a few times. A read error may account for a junction end that differs from germline. The gene calls are TRBV12-3 or TRBV12-4 and TRBJ2-1; TRBD1 or TRBD2 may be the D gene (6 bases each). This CDR3 has 12 amino acids. CDR3 protein: CASTLGGYEQFF. The CDR3 nucleotides are TGTGCCAGCACTTTAGGGGGGTATGAGCAGTTCTTC.

This clonotype was counted a few times. The CDR3 region has the DNA TGTGCCAGCTCACTTAACCAGGGGGACTACGAGCAGTACGTC. Translating it yields CASSLNQGDYEQYV. The chain joins TRBV18 to TRBJ2-7; 7 bases agree with TRBD1. The CDR3 runs to 14 residues. V gave up 4 bases and J gave up 3 bases; unmatched junction bases: 6. The germline CDR1 and CDR2 sequences are KGHSH and LQKENI.

The chain is built from TRBV21-1 and TRBJ2-7; TRBD2, as called in the table, went unchecked against the DNA. TRBV21-1 is classified as a pseudogene. The CDR3 loop spans 21 amino acids. The DNA of the CDR3 is TGTGCCAGCAGCAAAAGGGGCCCAAAAACGTGGAGCGGGCACCTTACCTACGAGCAGTACGTC. The encoded protein is CASSKRGPKTWSGHLTYEQYV.

A few counts support this clonotype. One end of the junction fails to match germline, which may point to a read error. In nucleotides, the CDR3 is TGTGCCAGCAGTTTCAGGTCAGGCCCTCCTCTCTTC. Encoded protein: CASSFRSGPPLF. The chain joins TRBV27 to TRBJ2-5; no definite D call. The germline V gene has CDR1 MNHEY and CDR2 SMNVEV (reference sequence). The CDR3 runs to 12 residues.

This chain uses TRBV7-9 with TRBJ1-3; possible D gene TRBD1, 5 bases. The germline CDR1 and CDR2 sequences are SEHNR and FQNEAQ (reference sequence). V was trimmed by 5 bases and J by 6 bases, leaving 20 bases between them. The CDR3 has 16 amino acids. In nucleotides, the CDR3 is TGTGCCAGCAGCCCTACTCAGGGTTGGATGGAAAACACCATATATTTT. It specifies CASSPTQGWMENTIYF.

V gene TRBV20-1 combines with J gene TRBJ1-1; TRBD1 matches 8 bases. Trimming cost V 5 bases and J 1 base; bases outside gene matches: 3. CDR1 DFQATT and CDR2 SNEGSKA come from the germline V gene (reference sequence). The CDR3 loop spans 13 amino acids. CDR3 in amino acids: CSAFDRGNTEAFF. The CDR3 DNA is TGCAGTGCTTTTGACAGGGGGAACACTGAAGCTTTCTTT.